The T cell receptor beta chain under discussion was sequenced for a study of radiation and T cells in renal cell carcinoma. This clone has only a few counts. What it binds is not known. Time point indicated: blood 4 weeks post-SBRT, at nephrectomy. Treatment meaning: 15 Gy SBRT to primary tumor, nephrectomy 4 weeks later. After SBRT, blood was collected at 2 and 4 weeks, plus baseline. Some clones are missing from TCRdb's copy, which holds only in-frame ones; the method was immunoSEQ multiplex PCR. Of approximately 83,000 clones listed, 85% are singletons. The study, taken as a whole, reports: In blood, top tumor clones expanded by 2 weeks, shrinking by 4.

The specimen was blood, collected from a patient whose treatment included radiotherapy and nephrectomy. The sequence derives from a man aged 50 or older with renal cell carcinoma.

CDR3 amino acids: CASGLMSYTEAFF. The CDR3 nucleotides are TGTGCTAGTGGTTTAATGTCCTACACTGAAGCTTTCTTT. This chain joins TRBV12-5 and TRBJ1-1, with unresolved D. Germline V gene lookup returns CDR1 LGHNT and CDR2 FRNRAP. Trimming took 3 bases from V and 3 from J, leaving 8 bases between them. This CDR3 is built from 13 residues.